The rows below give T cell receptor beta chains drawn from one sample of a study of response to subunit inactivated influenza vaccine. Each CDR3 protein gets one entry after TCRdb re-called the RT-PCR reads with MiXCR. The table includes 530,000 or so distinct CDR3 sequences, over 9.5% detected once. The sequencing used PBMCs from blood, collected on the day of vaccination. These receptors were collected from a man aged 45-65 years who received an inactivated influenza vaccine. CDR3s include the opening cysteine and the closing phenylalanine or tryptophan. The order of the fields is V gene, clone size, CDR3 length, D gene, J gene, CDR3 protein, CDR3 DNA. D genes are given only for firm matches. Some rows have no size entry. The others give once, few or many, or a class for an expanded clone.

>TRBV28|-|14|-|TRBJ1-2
CASSLPDTNYGYTF
TGTGCCAGCAGTCTTCCAGACACCAACTATGGCTACACCTTC
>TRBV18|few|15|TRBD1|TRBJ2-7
CASSPGRQGGGEQYF
TGTGCCAGCTCGCCGGGTCGACAGGGTGGCGGTGAGCAGTACTTC
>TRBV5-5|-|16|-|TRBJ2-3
CASSLSLSSIGDTQYF
TGTGCCAGCAGCTTGTCTCTGTCATCCATAGGAGATACGCAGTATTTT
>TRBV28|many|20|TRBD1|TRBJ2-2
CASSSFKQGFLFSNTGELFF
TGTGCCAGCAGTTCCTTCAAACAGGGGTTCCTCTTCTCGAACACCGGGGAGCTGTTTTTT
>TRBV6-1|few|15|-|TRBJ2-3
CATHTRSLMGDTQYF
TGTGCCACCCACACCCGGTCCTTGATGGGAGATACGCAGTATTTT
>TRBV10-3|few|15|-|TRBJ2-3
CAIRKAEVNTDTQYF
TGTGCCATCAGGAAGGCGGAGGTTAATACAGATACGCAGTATTTT
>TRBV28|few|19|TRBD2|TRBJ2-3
CASSSFWTSGSLSTDTQYF
TGTGCCAGCAGTTCCTTCTGGACTAGCGGGAGCCTTAGCACAGATACGCAGTATTTT
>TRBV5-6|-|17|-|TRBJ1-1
CASSLTTRGGPDTEAFF
TGTGCCAGCAGCTTGACCACTCGTGGGGGGCCCGACACTGAAGCTTTCTTT
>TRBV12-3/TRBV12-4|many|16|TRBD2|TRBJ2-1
CASRPGLAEGAHEQFF
TGTGCCAGCAGACCCGGACTAGCGGAGGGGGCCCATGAGCAGTTCTTC
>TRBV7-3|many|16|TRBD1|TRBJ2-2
CASSPRDRSNTGELFF
TGTGCCAGCAGCCCTAGGGACAGATCCAACACCGGGGAGCTGTTTTTT
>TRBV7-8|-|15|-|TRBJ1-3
CASSIQAPSGNTIYF
TGTGCCAGCAGCATACAGGCCCCCTCTGGAAACACCATATATTTT
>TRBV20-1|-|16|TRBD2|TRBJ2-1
CCAPGLAGGLYNEQFF
TGCTGCGCCCCGGGACTAGCGGGAGGACTTTACAATGAGCAGTTCTTC
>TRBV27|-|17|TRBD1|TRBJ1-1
CASRLSGTAGENTEAFF
TGTGCCAGCCGTTTATCCGGGACAGCGGGCGAGAACACTGAAGCTTTCTTT
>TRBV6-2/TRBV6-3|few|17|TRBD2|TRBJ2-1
CASTLFGAGAPYNEQFF
TGTGCCAGCACGTTATTTGGCGCGGGAGCCCCCTACAATGAGCAGTTCTTC
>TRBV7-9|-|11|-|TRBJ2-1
CASSPPVEQFF
TGTGCCAGCAGCCCCCCGGTTGAGCAGTTCTTC
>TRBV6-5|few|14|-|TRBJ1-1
CASSYSPGFTEAFF
TGTGCCAGCAGTTACTCTCCCGGGTTCACTGAAGCTTTCTTT
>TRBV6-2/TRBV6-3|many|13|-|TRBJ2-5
CASSTGGVETQYF
TGTGCCAGCAGTACTGGAGGGGTGGAGACCCAGTACTTC
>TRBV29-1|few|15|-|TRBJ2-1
CSVEGGLSSYNEQFF
TGCAGCGTTGAGGGGGGGCTCAGCTCCTACAATGAGCAGTTCTTC
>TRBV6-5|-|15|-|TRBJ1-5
CASSYSRQGGQPRHF
TGTGCCAGCAGTTACTCGAGGCAGGGTGGGCAGCCCCGGCATTTT
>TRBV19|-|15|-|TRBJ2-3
CASSIGGSIGDTQYF
TGTGCCAGTAGTATCGGAGGGTCTATCGGAGATACGCAGTATTTT
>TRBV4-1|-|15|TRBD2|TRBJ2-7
CASSQPTSGSNEQYF
TGCGCCAGCAGCCAGCCGACTAGCGGGAGTAACGAGCAGTACTTC
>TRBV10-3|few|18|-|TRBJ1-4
CAIRANKGFGKGNEKLFF
TGTGCCATCAGGGCTAACAAAGGGTTCGGAAAGGGTAATGAAAAACTGTTTTTT
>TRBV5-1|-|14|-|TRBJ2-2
CASSQGALGGELFF
TGCGCCAGCAGCCAAGGGGCGCTCGGCGGGGAGCTGTTTTTT
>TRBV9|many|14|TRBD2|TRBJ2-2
CASSATSGTGELFF
TGTGCCAGCAGCGCGACTAGCGGAACAGGGGAGCTGTTTTTT
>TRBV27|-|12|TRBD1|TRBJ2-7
CASGRQGYEQYF
TGTGCCAGCGGAAGACAGGGCTACGAGCAGTACTTC
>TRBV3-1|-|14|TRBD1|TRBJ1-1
CASSLGQGVAEAFF
TGTGCCAGCAGCCTGGGACAGGGTGTCGCTGAAGCTTTCTTT
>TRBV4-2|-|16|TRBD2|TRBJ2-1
CASSQDGAGGRNEQFF
TGTGCCAGCAGCCAAGATGGAGCGGGAGGGCGCAATGAGCAGTTCTTC
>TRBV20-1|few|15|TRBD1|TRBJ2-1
CSAREPGGSYNEQFF
TGCAGTGCTAGAGAACCAGGGGGCTCCTACAATGAGCAGTTCTTC
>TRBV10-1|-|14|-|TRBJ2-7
CASSGHDLSYEQYF
TGCGCCAGCAGCGGACACGACCTCTCCTACGAGCAGTACTTC
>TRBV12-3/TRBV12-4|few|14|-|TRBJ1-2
CASSFDFVSYGYTF
TGTGCCAGCAGTTTTGATTTTGTTAGCTATGGCTACACCTTC
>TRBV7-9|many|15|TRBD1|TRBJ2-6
CASSSTGVGANVLTF
TGTGCCAGCAGCTCCACAGGGGTTGGGGCCAACGTCCTGACTTTC
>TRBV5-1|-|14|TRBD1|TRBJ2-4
CASSPGTEKNIQYF
TGCGCCAGCAGCCCCGGGACAGAGAAAAACATTCAGTACTTC
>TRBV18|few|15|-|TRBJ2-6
CASSPFYAGANVLTF
TGTGCCAGCTCACCATTCTATGCTGGGGCCAACGTCCTGACTTTC
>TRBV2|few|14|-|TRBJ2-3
CASSDGSSTDTQYF
TGTGCCAGCAGTGACGGCAGTAGCACAGATACGCAGTATTTT
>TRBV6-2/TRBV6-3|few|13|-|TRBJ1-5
CASSYSSNQPQHF
TGTGCCAGCAGTTACAGCAGCAATCAGCCCCAGCATTTT